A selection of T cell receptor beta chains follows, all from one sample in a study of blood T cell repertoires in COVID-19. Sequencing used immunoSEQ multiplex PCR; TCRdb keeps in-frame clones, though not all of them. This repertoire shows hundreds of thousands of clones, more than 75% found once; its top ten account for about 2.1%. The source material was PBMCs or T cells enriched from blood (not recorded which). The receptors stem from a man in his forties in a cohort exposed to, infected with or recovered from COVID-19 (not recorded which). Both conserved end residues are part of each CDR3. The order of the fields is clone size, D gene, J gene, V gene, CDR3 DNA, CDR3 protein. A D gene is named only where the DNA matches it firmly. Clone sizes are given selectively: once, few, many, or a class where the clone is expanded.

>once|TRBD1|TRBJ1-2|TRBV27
TGTGCCAGCAGTTTAGGGGACAGTGTTGGTTATGGCTACACCTTC
CASSLGDSVGYGYTF
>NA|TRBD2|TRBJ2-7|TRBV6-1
TGTGCCAGCAGTGAAAATACGGCGGGAGTCGAGCAGTACTTC
CASSENTAGVEQYF
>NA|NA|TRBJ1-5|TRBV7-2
TGTGCCAGCAGCTTAGGGGGGGTCCTCAATCAGCCCCAGCATTTT
CASSLGGVLNQPQHF
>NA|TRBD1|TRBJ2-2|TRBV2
TGTGCCAGCACGACGGACAGGGGGTTTAACGGGGAGCTGTTTTTT
CASTTDRGFNGELFF
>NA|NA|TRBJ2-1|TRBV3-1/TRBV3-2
TGTGCCAGCAGCCAAGAAGGAGGGTTCGAGTACAATGAGCAGTTCTTC
CASSQEGGFEYNEQFF
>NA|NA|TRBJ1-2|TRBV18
TGTGCCAGCTCACCACGGCCAGACTATGGCTACACCTTC
CASSPRPDYGYTF
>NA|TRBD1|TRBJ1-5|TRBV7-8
TGTGCCAGCAGCTTCGGACAGGGTGGCAATCAGCCCCAGCATTTT
CASSFGQGGNQPQHF
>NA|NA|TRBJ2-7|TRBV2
TGTGCCAGCAGTGCCAGATACGAGCAGTACTTC
CASSARYEQYF
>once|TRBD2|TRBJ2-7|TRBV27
TGTGCCAGCAGCCCCTTTAGCGGGAGAACCTACGAGCAGTACTTC
CASSPFSGRTYEQYF
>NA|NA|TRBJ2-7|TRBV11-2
TGTGCCAGCAGGGACTTTGGACCCCTCTACGAGCAGTACTTC
CASRDFGPLYEQYF
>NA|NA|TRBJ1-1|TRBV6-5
TGTGCCAGCAGTCACTACAGGGCCACTGAAGCTTTCTTT
CASSHYRATEAFF
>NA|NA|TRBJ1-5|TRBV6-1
TGTGCCAGCAGTGAAGGGTCGCAGGGCGGACAGCCCCAGCATTTT
CASSEGSQGGQPQHF
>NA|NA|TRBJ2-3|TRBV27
TGTGCCAGCAGAATCATGGCCGGACTTTCCACAGATACGCAGTATTTT
CASRIMAGLSTDTQYF
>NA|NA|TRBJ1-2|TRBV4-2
TGTGCCAGCAGCCATTGGGGGGATGGCTACACCTTC
CASSHWGDGYTF
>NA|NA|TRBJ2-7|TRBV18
TGTGCCAGCTCACCACGGCTGGAGTTCGACGAGCAGTACTTC
CASSPRLEFDEQYF
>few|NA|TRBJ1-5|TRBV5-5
TGTGCCAGCAGCCCCGGGACTCCTGGAGCCAATCAGCCCCAGCATTTT
CASSPGTPGANQPQHF
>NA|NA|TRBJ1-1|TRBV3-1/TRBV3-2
TGTGCCAGCAGCCGAGGGAGGGGAATAGCTTTCTTT
CASSRGRGIAFF
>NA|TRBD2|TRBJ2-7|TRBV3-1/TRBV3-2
TGTGCCAGCAGCCAAGGGGGTAGCGGGGGCTACGAGCAGTACTTC
CASSQGGSGGYEQYF
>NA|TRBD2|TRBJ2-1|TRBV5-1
TGCGCCAGCAGGCAAACCGGGACTAGCAAGTTCTTC
CASRQTGTSKFF
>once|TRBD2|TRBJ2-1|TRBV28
TGTGCCAGCATGACTAGCGGGGTCTACAATGAGCAGTTCTTC
CASMTSGVYNEQFF
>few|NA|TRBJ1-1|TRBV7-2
TGTGCCAGCAGCTTAGGGCCGTCGTCCACTGAAGCTTTCTTT
CASSLGPSSTEAFF
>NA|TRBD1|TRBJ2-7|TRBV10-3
TGTGCCATCGGGGGGACAGGGTCCCTCCACGAGCAGTACTTC
CAIGGTGSLHEQYF
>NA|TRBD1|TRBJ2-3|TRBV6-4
TGTGCCAGCAGTGTGGGGACAGGGGGCGCAGATACGCAGTATTTT
CASSVGTGGADTQYF
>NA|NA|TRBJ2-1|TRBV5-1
TGCGCCAGCAGCTTGACGGAAAGGGGCAACAATGAGCAGCTCTTC
CASSLTERGNNEQLF
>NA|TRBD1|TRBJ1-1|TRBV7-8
TGTGCCAGCAGCGCCTACAGGGGGCCTGGAGCTTTCTTT
CASSAYRGPGAFF
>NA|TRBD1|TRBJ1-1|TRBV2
TGTGCCAGCAGGCAGGGACAGCCTAACACTGAAGCTTTCTTT
CASRQGQPNTEAFF
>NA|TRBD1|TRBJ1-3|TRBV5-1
TGCGCCAGCAGCTTGGGGACAGGGGGCTCTGGAAACACCATATATTTT
CASSLGTGGSGNTIYF